This T cell receptor beta chain was captured in a study of cutaneous CD30+ T cell lymphoproliferative disorder and hepatitis E listed by TCRdb under 2018. For this clone: What this receptor recognizes is not known. It has no much larger one-base neighbor in the sample; base qualities were not kept.

Library method: the immunoSEQ multiplex PCR assay. The table comes from immuneACCESS by way of TCRdb, which keeps in-frame sequences with V and J called. Part of the clones is missing from these tables; in studies checked, under half for an unresolved V gene and the rest for unknown reasons. Across this sample there are several thousand clones, with about 74% seen only once. The leading ten clones occupy 0.9% to 1.2% of the sample. CDR1 and CDR2, looked up from the germline V gene (reference sequence), are GTSNPN and SVGIG. The germline ends are 14 bases apart after V is trimmed by 3 bases and J by 4 bases. The CDR3 runs 14 residues from the cysteine to the phenylalanine. CDR3 DNA only is kept here, 42 bases in frame from base 1.

The chain joins TRBV30 to TRBJ2-3, and perhaps TRBD1 as D gene, on 6 matching bases. The receptor was derived from a human donor with a cutaneous T cell lymphoproliferative disorder associated with hepatitis E virus. Sequencing input: blood. The CDR3 protein sequence reads: CAWRTQGGADTQYF. The DNA sequence is given as TGTGCCTGGAGGACACAGGGTGGCGCAGATACGCAGTATTTT. Reference TRBV30 and TRBJ2-3 genes cover what lies past the CDR3, so the full variable domain is SQTIHQWPATLVQPVGSPLSLECTVEGTSNPNLYWYRQAAGRGLQLLFYSVGIGQISSEVPQNLSASRPQDRQFILSSKKLLLSDSGFYLCAWRTQGGADTQYFGPGTRLTVL.